The rows below give T cell receptor beta chains drawn from one sample of a study of T cell responses to AZD1222 COVID-19 vaccine. TCRdb's copy holds only in-frame clones and misses some; the assay was immunoSEQ multiplex PCR. Counted here are tens of thousands of clones, approximately 87% occurring once; the ten biggest clones make up about 7%. The starting material was peripheral blood, obtained on day 0 of AZD1222 vaccination. The receptors come from an adult in good health. Each CDR3 is given with its conserved first and last residue. Fields, in order: CDR3 length, V gene, D gene, J gene, clone size, CDR3 protein, CDR3 DNA. A D gene is named only where the DNA matches it firmly. Not all rows give a size; the values are once, few, many and, for expanded clones, a class.

>14|TRBV7-9|.|TRBJ2-7|once
CASSLVQGRDEQYF
TGTGCCAGCAGCTTAGTCCAGGGGAGGGACGAGCAGTACTTC
>16|TRBV4-3|.|TRBJ2-3|.
CASSQEGAGVTDTQYF
TGCGCCAGCAGCCAAGAGGGGGCGGGAGTAACAGATACGCAGTATTTT
>12|TRBV12-5|.|TRBJ2-1|.
CASGFSGNEQFF
TGTGCTAGTGGTTTTAGTGGGAATGAGCAGTTCTTC
>16|TRBV11-2|.|TRBJ2-3|few
CASSLDRAGGTDTQYF
TGTGCCAGCAGCTTAGATAGGGCAGGGGGGACAGATACGCAGTATTTT
>16|TRBV19|TRBD1|TRBJ1-5|few
CASSRPGQASNQPQHF
TGTGCCAGTAGTCGCCCAGGACAGGCGAGCAATCAGCCCCAGCATTTT
>14|TRBV30|.|TRBJ2-7|.
CAWSSSAATVEQYF
TGTGCCTGGAGTAGTTCGGCCGCGACTGTCGAGCAGTACTTC
>12|TRBV7-9|.|TRBJ1-1|.
CASSPLGTEAFF
TGTGCCAGCAGCCCCCTCGGCACTGAAGCTTTCTTT
>16|TRBV3-1/TRBV3-2|TRBD1|TRBJ1-6|.
CASSLTGGVYNSPLHF
TGTGCCAGCAGCCTCACAGGGGGCGTCTATAATTCACCCCTCCACTTT
>13|TRBV19|TRBD1|TRBJ2-2|.
CASRPGGTGELFF
TGTGCCAGTAGACCAGGGGGCACCGGGGAGCTGTTTTTT
>15|TRBV5-5|TRBD1|TRBJ1-2|.
CASSLEVGGSYGYTF
TGTGCCAGCAGCTTGGAGGTAGGGGGCAGCTATGGCTACACCTTC
>14|TRBV5-4|TRBD2|TRBJ2-5|.
CASSLREGLETQYF
TGTGCCAGCAGCTTACGGGAGGGCCTGGAGACCCAGTACTTC
>16|TRBV9|.|TRBJ2-7|.
CASSVEVEASTYEQYF
TGTGCCAGCAGCGTAGAAGTAGAGGCTTCAACCTACGAGCAGTACTTC
>14|TRBV5-4|TRBD2|TRBJ2-3|.
CASSTGLAGATQYF
TGTGCCAGCAGCACGGGACTAGCGGGAGCTACGCAGTATTTT
>14|TRBV5-1|TRBD2|TRBJ2-7|.
CASSAAGGLYEQYF
TGCGCCAGCAGCGCCGCCGGGGGGTTATACGAGCAGTACTTC
>13|TRBV2|.|TRBJ1-3|.
CATSGGDGNTIYF
TGTGCCACAAGCGGGGGAGATGGAAACACCATATATTTT
>14|TRBV29-1|TRBD2|TRBJ2-1|.
CSVQGTSGVNEQFF
TGCAGCGTCCAAGGGACTAGCGGGGTCAATGAGCAGTTCTTC
>14|TRBV6-5|.|TRBJ1-3|once
CASSAREGGNTIYF
TGTGCCAGCAGCGCAAGGGAAGGTGGAAACACCATATATTTT
>15|TRBV7-9|TRBD1|TRBJ1-4|.
CASSHRDRDNEKLFF
TGTGCCAGCAGCCACCGGGACAGGGATAATGAAAAACTGTTTTTT
>11|TRBV12-3/TRBV12-4|TRBD1|TRBJ2-3|.
CASRDRDTQYF
TGTGCCAGCAGGGACAGGGATACGCAGTATTTT
>15|TRBV4-1|.|TRBJ1-1|few
CASSQGPGIKAEAFF
TGCGCCAGCAGCCAAGGGCCGGGGATAAAGGCTGAAGCTTTCTTT
>12|TRBV29-1|.|TRBJ2-7|once
CSVARDSYEQYF
TGCAGCGTTGCTAGGGACTCCTACGAGCAGTACTTC
>15|TRBV5-5|TRBD1|TRBJ2-7|.
CASSSLGTVSYEQYF
TGTGCCAGCAGCTCCCTCGGGACAGTTTCCTACGAGCAGTACTTC
>14|TRBV6-1|TRBD1|TRBJ1-2|.
CASSEQQGAWGYTF
TGTGCCAGCAGTGAACAACAGGGGGCGTGGGGCTACACCTTC
>16|TRBV9|.|TRBJ1-3|.
CASSRDLKPSGNTIYF
TGTGCCAGCAGTCGGGACTTGAAGCCCTCTGGAAACACCATATATTTT
>14|TRBV30|TRBD1|TRBJ1-5|.
CAWSRDRSNQPQHF
TGTGCCTGGAGTCGGGACAGGAGCAATCAGCCCCAGCATTTT
>15|TRBV6-5|TRBD1|TRBJ1-1|.
CASSHPPGQRTEAFF
TGTGCCAGCAGTCATCCGCCGGGACAGCGGACTGAAGCTTTCTTT
>15|TRBV28|TRBD1|TRBJ1-1|.
CASSIEGQRNTEAFF
TGTGCCAGCAGTATAGAGGGACAGAGGAACACTGAAGCTTTCTTT
>16|TRBV9|TRBD2|TRBJ2-5|.
CASSVGLSGMEETQYF
TGTGCCAGCAGCGTAGGATTGAGCGGGATGGAAGAGACCCAGTACTTC
>15|TRBV9|.|TRBJ2-7|.
CASSVSGTNSYEQYF
TGTGCCAGCAGCGTTTCCGGGACAAACTCCTACGAGCAGTACTTC
>13|TRBV27|.|TRBJ1-1|once
CASSPSSKFEAFF
TGTGCCAGCAGTCCCTCCTCGAAATTTGAAGCTTTCTTT
>12|TRBV10-3|TRBD2|TRBJ2-7|once
CAKASGSYEQYF
TGTGCCAAAGCTAGCGGGAGCTACGAGCAGTACTTC
>15|TRBV19|TRBD1|TRBJ2-2|.
CASRSGQGGAGELFF
TGTGCCAGTCGGTCCGGACAGGGGGGTGCCGGGGAGCTGTTTTTT
>14|TRBV20-1|.|TRBJ1-3|.
CSATDGSSGNTIYF
TGCAGTGCTACTGACGGAAGCTCTGGAAACACCATATATTTT
>14|TRBV5-1|TRBD1|TRBJ2-7|.
CASSPTGVVNEQYF
TGCGCCAGCAGCCCAACAGGGGTAGTCAACGAGCAGTACTTC
>15|TRBV29-1|.|TRBJ2-3|.
CSDRPRGTSTDTQYF
TGCAGCGACCGACCGAGGGGGACTAGCACAGATACGCAGTATTTT
>13|TRBV5-1|.|TRBJ2-7|.
CASSSSGAYEQYF
TGCGCCAGCAGCTCTTCAGGAGCCTACGAGCAGTACTTC
>12|TRBV6-2/TRBV6-3|.|TRBJ2-3|.
CASSPGVGTQYF
TGTGCCAGCAGCCCTGGCGTGGGCACGCAGTATTTT
>16|TRBV24-1|.|TRBJ2-3|few
CATSDFNQEGVDTQYF
TGTGCCACCAGTGATTTTAATCAGGAAGGGGTAGATACGCAGTATTTT